A selection of T cell receptor beta chains follows, all from one sample in a study of T cells after yellow fever vaccination. TCRdb redid the calling of the 5' RACE reads with MiXCR, one entry per CDR3 protein. The table lists over 250,000 distinct CDR3 sequences, about 4% of them singletons. This specimen was PBMCs, taken 5 days after the yellow fever booster vaccination. Receptors were obtained from a young man who received the YFV17D yellow fever vaccine. Each CDR3 is given with its conserved first and last residue. Each record gives: V gene, J gene, clone size, D gene, CDR3 DNA, CDR3 protein. The D gene is left open where the match is weak. Size is stated for part of the rows, as once, few or many counts, or as a class when the clone is expanded.

TRBV2	TRBJ2-3	NA	TRBD2	TGTGCCAGCGGAGGGAGCGGGGTTGATACGCAGTATTTT	CASGGSGVDTQYF
TRBV4-1	TRBJ2-3	many	NA	TGCGCCAGCAGCCAAGGCTTCAGGGAGAGTATAGATACGCAGTATTTT	CASSQGFRESIDTQYF
TRBV18	TRBJ1-2	many	NA	TGTGCCAGCTCACCGGGAGGGTTCCACTATGGCTACACCTTC	CASSPGGFHYGYTF
TRBV2	TRBJ1-5	many	NA	TGTGCCAGCAGGGTAGAGGGCAATCAGCCCCAGCATTTT	CASRVEGNQPQHF
TRBV12-3/TRBV12-4	TRBJ1-5	few	NA	TGTGCCAGCAGTTCCCCAATGGGGGTCCATAGCAATCAGCCCCAGCATTTT	CASSSPMGVHSNQPQHF
TRBV11-3	TRBJ2-2	NA	TRBD1	TGTGCCAGCAGCAAAAGAGACAGGGGCGACGGGGAGCTGTTTTTT	CASSKRDRGDGELFF
TRBV29-1	TRBJ2-3	many	NA	TGCAGCGTACGCATCCTGGGGGTCACAGATACGCAGTATTTT	CSVRILGVTDTQYF
TRBV11-3	TRBJ2-5	NA	NA	TGTGCCAGCAGCTTAGGTCGTCGGTACGGGGGAGAGACCCAGTACTTC	CASSLGRRYGGETQYF
TRBV4-1	TRBJ1-1	NA	TRBD1	TGCGCCAGCAGCCAGACAGGGTCCACTGAAGCTTTCTTT	CASSQTGSTEAFF
TRBV12-3/TRBV12-4	TRBJ1-1	few	NA	TGTGCCAGCAGAAAACAGAGCATGAACACTGAAGCTTTCTTT	CASRKQSMNTEAFF
TRBV15	TRBJ1-5	many	NA	TGTGCCACCAGCAGAGATCGTCTTTTCCAGCCCCAGCATTTT	CATSRDRLFQPQHF
TRBV10-3	TRBJ2-5	few	TRBD2	TGTGCCATCAGTGAGTTTAGCGGGGGGGCCCAGGAGACCCAGTACTTC	CAISEFSGGAQETQYF
TRBV7-8	TRBJ1-2	NA	TRBD1	TGTGCCAGCAGCCGGGACAGATTGATCTACACCTTC	CASSRDRLIYTF
TRBV5-1	TRBJ2-3	NA	NA	TGCGCCAGCAGCTTGGTTGTAGACACAGATGCGCAGTATTTT	CASSLVVDTDAQYF
TRBV12-3/TRBV12-4	TRBJ2-3	NA	NA	TGTGCCAGCAGTTGGGCAGGGTGGGGAGGCACAGATACGCAGTATTTT	CASSWAGWGGTDTQYF
TRBV7-2	TRBJ1-6	few	NA	TGTGCCAGCAGCTCCACTGAGGGAGCGGGTTCACCCCTCCACTTT	CASSSTEGAGSPLHF
TRBV6-5	TRBJ1-1	few	NA	TGTGCCAGCAGTTATTACGCAGGGTGGAACACTGAAGCTTTCTTT	CASSYYAGWNTEAFF
TRBV6-2/TRBV6-3	TRBJ2-5	few	TRBD2	TGTGCCAGCAGGGGGGTAGCGGGCCTCCAAGAGACCCAGTACTTC	CASRGVAGLQETQYF
TRBV7-9	TRBJ1-2	few	NA	TGTGCCGTACAGGGTGGATCTAACTATGGCTACACCTTC	CAVQGGSNYGYTF
TRBV6-6	TRBJ1-2	NA	NA	TGTGCCAGCAGTTATCGTGGAGCGGTTGCTGGGACGGTCTCTGGCTACACCTTC	CASSYRGAVAGTVSGYTF
TRBV6-2/TRBV6-3	TRBJ2-7	many	NA	TGTGCCAGCACCCCTTGGGACGGCTCCTACGAGCAGTACTTC	CASTPWDGSYEQYF
TRBV5-5	TRBJ2-2	many	TRBD1	TGTGCCAGCAGCTTTATACAGGGGGTGGTCGGGGAGCTGTTTTTT	CASSFIQGVVGELFF
TRBV7-2	TRBJ2-6	NA	NA	TGTGCCAGCAGCTTAAGTCTGGCTGGGGCCAACGTCCTGACTTTC	CASSLSLAGANVLTF
TRBV6-6	TRBJ1-2	few	TRBD1	TGTGCCAGCAGACAGACAGGGGCCTATGGCTACACCTTC	CASRQTGAYGYTF
TRBV6-6	TRBJ1-5	NA	TRBD1	TGTGCCAGCAGTTTTTGGGACAGGGTCCAGCCCCAGCATTTT	CASSFWDRVQPQHF
TRBV5-1	TRBJ2-1	many	NA	TGCGCCAGCAGCTTGGGTAGTGGCAATGAGCAGTTCTTC	CASSLGSGNEQFF
TRBV12-3/TRBV12-4	TRBJ1-5	NA	NA	TGTGCCAGCAGTTTAGCGCTCTCAGATCAGCCCCAGCATTTT	CASSLALSDQPQHF
TRBV12-3/TRBV12-4	TRBJ1-1	many	NA	TGTGCCAGCAGTTTGCGGGGGTTGGGCACTGAAGCTTTCTTT	CASSLRGLGTEAFF
TRBV5-4	TRBJ2-3	NA	TRBD2	TGTGCCAGCAGCCCGGGGACTAGCGGAGGCACAGATACGCAGTATTTT	CASSPGTSGGTDTQYF
TRBV12-3/TRBV12-4	TRBJ2-3	few	TRBD2	TGTGCCAGCAGTTGGACTAGCGGGGGGGTATCTAGCACAGATACGCAGTATTTT	CASSWTSGGVSSTDTQYF
TRBV19	TRBJ2-5	NA	TRBD1	TGTGCCAGTAGTGGGACAGGGGGAGTGGTAGAGACCCAGTACTTC	CASSGTGGVVETQYF
TRBV5-8	TRBJ1-5	few	NA	TGTGCCAGCAGCGGCCGACAGTCTCCCCAGCCCCAGCATTTT	CASSGRQSPQPQHF
TRBV4-1	TRBJ1-6	NA	TRBD1	TGCGCCAGCAGGCTGACAGGGGTCGGATCACCCCTCCACTTT	CASRLTGVGSPLHF
TRBV2	TRBJ2-4	NA	NA	TGTGCCAGCAGACCTACAGGGGGGGACATTCAGTACTTC	CASRPTGGDIQYF
TRBV18	TRBJ2-2	NA	NA	TGTGCCAGCTCACCACAGGAGCAGGGGACCACCGGGGAGCTGTTTTTT	CASSPQEQGTTGELFF
TRBV5-4	TRBJ2-1	NA	NA	TGTGCCAGCAGCTTGAGGCCTAACGATGAGCAGTTCTTC	CASSLRPNDEQFF
TRBV12-3/TRBV12-4	TRBJ2-7	many	NA	TGTGCCAGCAGTTACCGAGACGAGCAGTACTTC	CASSYRDEQYF
TRBV12-3/TRBV12-4	TRBJ1-2	few	NA	TGTGCCAGCAGTTTCGGACAGTATGGCTACACCTTC	CASSFGQYGYTF
TRBV15	TRBJ1-1	NA	NA	TGTGCCACCAGCAGGGAAAACGGATTTGAAGCTTTCTTT	CATSRENGFEAFF
TRBV6-5	TRBJ1-3	few	NA	TGTGCCAGCAGTTACTCGGGAAATCTCGGAAACACCATATATTTT	CASSYSGNLGNTIYF
TRBV13	TRBJ2-2	few	TRBD1	TGTGCCAGCAGCTTAGGCAGGGGGCGCGGGACCGGGGAGCTGTTTTTT	CASSLGRGRGTGELFF
TRBV4-3	TRBJ1-1	many	TRBD1	TGCGCCAGCAGCCATGAGGACAGGGATAATGAAGCTTTCTTT	CASSHEDRDNEAFF
TRBV2	TRBJ2-3	many	TRBD2	TGTGCCAGTAAGGGACTAGCGGTAAAAAGCACAGATACGCAGTATTTT	CASKGLAVKSTDTQYF
TRBV20-1	TRBJ1-1	few	TRBD1	TGCAGTGTTGGGACAGTCTATTCACAAGCTTTCTTT	CSVGTVYSQAFF